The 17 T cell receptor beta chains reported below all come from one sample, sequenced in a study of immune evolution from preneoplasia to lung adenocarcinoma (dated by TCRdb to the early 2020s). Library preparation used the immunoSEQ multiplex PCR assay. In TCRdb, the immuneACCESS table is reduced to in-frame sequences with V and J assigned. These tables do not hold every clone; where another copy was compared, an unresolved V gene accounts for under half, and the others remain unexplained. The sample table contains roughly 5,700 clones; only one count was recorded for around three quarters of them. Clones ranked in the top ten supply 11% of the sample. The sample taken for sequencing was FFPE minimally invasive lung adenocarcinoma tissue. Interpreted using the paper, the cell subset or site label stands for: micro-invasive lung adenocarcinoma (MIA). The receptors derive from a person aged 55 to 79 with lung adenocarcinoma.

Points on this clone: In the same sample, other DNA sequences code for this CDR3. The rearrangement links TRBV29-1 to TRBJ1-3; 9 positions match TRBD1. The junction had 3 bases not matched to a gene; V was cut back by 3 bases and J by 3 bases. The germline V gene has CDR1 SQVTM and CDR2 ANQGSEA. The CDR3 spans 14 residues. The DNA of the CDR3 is TGCAGCGTTGAGGGACAGGGAGTTGGAAACACCATATATTTT. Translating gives CSVEGQGVGNTIYF.

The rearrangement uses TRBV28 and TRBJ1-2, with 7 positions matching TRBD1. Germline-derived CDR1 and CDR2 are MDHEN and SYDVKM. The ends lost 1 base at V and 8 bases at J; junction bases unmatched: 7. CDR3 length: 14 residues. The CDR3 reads CASSLFSQGDGYTF. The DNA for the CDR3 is TGTGCCAGCAGTTTATTCAGCCAGGGGGACGGCTACACCTTC.

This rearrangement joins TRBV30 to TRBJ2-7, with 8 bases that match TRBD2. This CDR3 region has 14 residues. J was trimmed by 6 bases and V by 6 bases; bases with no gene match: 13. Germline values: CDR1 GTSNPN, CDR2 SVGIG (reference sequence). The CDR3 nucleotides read TGTGCCTGCCCGGGGGGGGCCGGCTCTCGCGAGCAGTACTTC. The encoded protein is CACPGGAGSREQYF.

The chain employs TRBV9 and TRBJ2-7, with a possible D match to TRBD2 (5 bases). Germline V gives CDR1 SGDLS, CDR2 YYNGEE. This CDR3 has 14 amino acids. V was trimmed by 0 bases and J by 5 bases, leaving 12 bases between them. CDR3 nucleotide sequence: TGTGCCAGCAGCGTAGGAGGGATGAAGGACGAGCAGTACTTC. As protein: CASSVGGMKDEQYF.

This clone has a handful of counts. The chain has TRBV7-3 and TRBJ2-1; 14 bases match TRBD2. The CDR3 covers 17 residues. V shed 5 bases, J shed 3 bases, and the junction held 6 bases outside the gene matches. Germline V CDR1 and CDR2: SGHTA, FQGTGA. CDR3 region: CASSPGLAGVYYNEQFF. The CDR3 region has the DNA TGTGCCAGCAGCCCGGGACTAGCGGGAGTTTACTACAATGAGCAGTTCTTC.

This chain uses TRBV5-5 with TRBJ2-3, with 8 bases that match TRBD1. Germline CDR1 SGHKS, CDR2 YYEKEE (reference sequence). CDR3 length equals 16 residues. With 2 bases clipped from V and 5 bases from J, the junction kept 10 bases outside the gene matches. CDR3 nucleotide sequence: TGTGCCAGCAGCTTTATGACAACAGGGGGTGTAGATACGCAGTATTTT. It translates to CASSFMTTGGVDTQYF.

Written as DNA, the CDR3 is TGTGCCACCAGCAGATCATATGATGAGCAGTTCTTC. It encodes CATSRSYDEQFF. The genes are TRBV15 and TRBJ2-1; D gene unclear. Between the trimmed V and J ends, which lost 2 bases and 8 bases, there was a span of 7 bases. The V gene's germline CDR1 is LNHNV and CDR2 YYDKDF (reference sequence). CDR3 length equals 12 residues. The whole variable domain, filled in from reference TRBV15 and TRBJ2-1, reads DAMVIQNPRYQVTQFGKPVTLSCSQTLNHNVMYWYQQKSSQAPKLLFHYYDKDFNNEADTPDNFQSRRPNTSFCFLDIRSPGLGDTAMYLCATSRSYDEQFFGPGTRLTVL.

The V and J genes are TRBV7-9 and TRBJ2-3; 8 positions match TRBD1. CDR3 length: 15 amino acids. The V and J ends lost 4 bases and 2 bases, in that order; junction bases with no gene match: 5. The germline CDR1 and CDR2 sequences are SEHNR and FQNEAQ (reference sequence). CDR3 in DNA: TGTGCCAGCAGCTCGTCGACAGGGGACACAGATACGCAGTATTTT. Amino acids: CASSSSTGDTDTQYF.

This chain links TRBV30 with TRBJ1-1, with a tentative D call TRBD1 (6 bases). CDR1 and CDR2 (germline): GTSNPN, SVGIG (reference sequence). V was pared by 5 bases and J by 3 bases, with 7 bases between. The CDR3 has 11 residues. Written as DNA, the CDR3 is TGTGCCTGGGCAGGGGACACTGAAGCTTTCTTT. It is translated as CAWAGDTEAFF.

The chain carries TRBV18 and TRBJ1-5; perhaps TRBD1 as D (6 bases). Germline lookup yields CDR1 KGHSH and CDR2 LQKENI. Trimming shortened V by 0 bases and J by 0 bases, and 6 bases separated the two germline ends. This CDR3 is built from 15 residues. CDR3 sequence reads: CASSPPGGSNQPQHF. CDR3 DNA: TGTGCCAGCTCACCACCAGGGGGTAGCAATCAGCCCCAGCATTTT.

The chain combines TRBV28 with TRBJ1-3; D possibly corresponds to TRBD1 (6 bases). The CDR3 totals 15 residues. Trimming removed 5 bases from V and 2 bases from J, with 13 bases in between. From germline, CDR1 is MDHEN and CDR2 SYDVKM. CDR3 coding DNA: TGTGCCAGCAGTATATCAGGGGATCCTGGAAACACCATATATTTT. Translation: CASSISGDPGNTIYF.

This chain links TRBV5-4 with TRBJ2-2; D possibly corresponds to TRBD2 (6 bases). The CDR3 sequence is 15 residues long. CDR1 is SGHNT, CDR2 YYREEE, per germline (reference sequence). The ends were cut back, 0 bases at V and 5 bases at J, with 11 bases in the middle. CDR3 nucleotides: TGTGCCAGCAGCTTGGAACTAGCCGCAACCGGGGAGCTGTTTTTT. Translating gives CASSLELAATGELFF.

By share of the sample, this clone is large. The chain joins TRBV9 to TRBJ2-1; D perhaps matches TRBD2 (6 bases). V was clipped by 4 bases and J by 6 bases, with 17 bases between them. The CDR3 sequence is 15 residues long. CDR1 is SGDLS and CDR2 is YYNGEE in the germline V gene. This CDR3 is CASSPKAGSSNEQFF. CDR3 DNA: TGTGCCAGCAGCCCCAAGGCGGGGAGTAGCAATGAGCAGTTCTTC.

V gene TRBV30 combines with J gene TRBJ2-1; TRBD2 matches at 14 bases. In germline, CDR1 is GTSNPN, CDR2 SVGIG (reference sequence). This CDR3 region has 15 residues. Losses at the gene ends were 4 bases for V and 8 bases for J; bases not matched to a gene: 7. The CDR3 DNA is TGTGCCTGGATAGGGGGACTAGCGGGAGACTATGAGCAGTTCTTC. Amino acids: CAWIGGLAGDYEQFF. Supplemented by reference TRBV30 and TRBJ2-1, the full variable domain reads SQTIHQWPATLVQPVGSPLSLECTVEGTSNPNLYWYRQAAGRGLQLLFYSVGIGQISSEVPQNLSASRPQDRQFILSSKKLLLSDSGFYLCAWIGGLAGDYEQFFGPGTRLTVL.

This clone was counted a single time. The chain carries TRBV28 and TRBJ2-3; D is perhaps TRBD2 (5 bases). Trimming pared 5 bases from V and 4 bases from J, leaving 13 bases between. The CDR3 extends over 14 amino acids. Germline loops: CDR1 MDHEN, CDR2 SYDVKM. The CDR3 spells CASSNPGVPDTQYF. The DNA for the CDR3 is TGTGCCAGCAGTAATCCCGGGGTCCCAGATACGCAGTATTTT. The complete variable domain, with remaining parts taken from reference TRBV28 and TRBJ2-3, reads DVKVTQSSRYLVKRTGEKVFLECVQDMDHENMFWYRQDPGLGLRLIYFSYDVKMKEKGDIPEGYSVSREKKERFSLILESASTNQTSMYLCASSNPGVPDTQYFGPGTRLTVL.

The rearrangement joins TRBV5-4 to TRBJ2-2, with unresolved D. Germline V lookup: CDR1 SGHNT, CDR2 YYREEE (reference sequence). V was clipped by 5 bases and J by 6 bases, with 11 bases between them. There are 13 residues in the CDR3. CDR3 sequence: CASSNLQSGELFF. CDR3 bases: TGTGCCAGCAGTAATCTTCAGTCCGGGGAGCTGTTTTTT.

The CDR3 nucleotides are TGTGCCAGCAGCCAAGATCTGGGGGAGTGGGAGACCCAGTACTTC. Its protein is CASSQDLGEWETQYF. V is TRBV14 and J is TRBJ2-5, with D possibly being TRBD1 or TRBD2 (5 bases each). Trimming shortened V by 0 bases and J by 5 bases, and 13 bases separated the two germline ends. The CDR3 length is 15 residues. The V gene's germline CDR1 is SGHDN and CDR2 FVKESK.